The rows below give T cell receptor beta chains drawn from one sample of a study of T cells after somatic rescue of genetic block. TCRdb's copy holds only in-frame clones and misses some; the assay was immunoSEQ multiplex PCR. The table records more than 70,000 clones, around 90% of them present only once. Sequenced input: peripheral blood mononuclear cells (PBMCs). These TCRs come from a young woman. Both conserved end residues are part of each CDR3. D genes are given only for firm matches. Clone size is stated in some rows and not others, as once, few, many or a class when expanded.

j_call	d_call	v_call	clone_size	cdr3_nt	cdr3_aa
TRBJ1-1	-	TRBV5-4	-	TGTGCCAGCAGCTCGCGGACGGGAGGGGGGAACACTGAAGCTTTCTTT	CASSSRTGGGNTEAFF
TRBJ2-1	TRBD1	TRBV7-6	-	TGTGCCAGCAGCTCCTCAGGGGGCCTGGAGCAGTTCTTC	CASSSSGGLEQFF
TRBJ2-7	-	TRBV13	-	TGTGCCAGCAGCTCCTCCGGACTTTGGTACGAGCAGTACTTC	CASSSSGLWYEQYF
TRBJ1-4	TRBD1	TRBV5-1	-	TGCGCCAGCAGGGGGACAGGCCTTAATGAAAAACTGTTTTTT	CASRGTGLNEKLFF
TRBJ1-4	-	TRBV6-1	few	TGTGCCAGCAGTGAACTTATTACTCAAACTAATGAAAAACTGTTTTTT	CASSELITQTNEKLFF
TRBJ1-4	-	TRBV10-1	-	TGCGCCAGCAGTGAGTCGTGGGTCCCGGGGCAACTGTTTTTT	CASSESWVPGQLFF
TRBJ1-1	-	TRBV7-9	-	TGTGCCAGCAGCTTAGCGGCGGGGTCTGAAGCTTTCTTT	CASSLAAGSEAFF
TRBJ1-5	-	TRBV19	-	TGTGCCAGTGAAGGAGGGGGGGTATGGGTTGATCAGCCCCAGCATTTT	CASEGGGVWVDQPQHF
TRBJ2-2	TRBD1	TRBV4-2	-	TGTGCCAGCAGCCATCAGTCAGGGACAGTAACCGGGGAGCTGTTTTTT	CASSHQSGTVTGELFF
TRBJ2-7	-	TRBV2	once	TGTGCCAGCAGAGAACAGGTCTACGAGCAGTACTTC	CASREQVYEQYF
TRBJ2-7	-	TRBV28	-	TGTGCCAGCAGCTTCCCCCCGGGATCCTACGAGCAGTACTTC	CASSFPPGSYEQYF
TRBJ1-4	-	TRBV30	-	TGTGCCTGGAGTGTACAGGAATGGGAAAAACTGTTTTTT	CAWSVQEWEKLFF
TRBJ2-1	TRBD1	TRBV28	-	TGTGCCAGCAGCCCGGGACAGGGCGACTACAATGAGCAGTTCTTC	CASSPGQGDYNEQFF
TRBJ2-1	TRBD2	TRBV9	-	TGTGCCAGCAGCCCTCTGTCTCCCCCGACTAGCTTCCATGAGCAGTTCTTC	CASSPLSPPTSFHEQFF
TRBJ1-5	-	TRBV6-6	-	TGTGCCAGCAGCCACGAGGGGGGTGGCAATCAGCCCCAGCATTTT	CASSHEGGGNQPQHF
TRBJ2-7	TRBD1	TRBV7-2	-	TGTGCCAGCAGCTTAAAAGACAGGGACTCCTACGAGCAGTACTTC	CASSLKDRDSYEQYF
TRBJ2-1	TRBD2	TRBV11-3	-	TGTGCCAGCAGCTTAGATAGGGGACTAGCGGGAGAGGGCCTATACAATGAGCAGTTCTTC	CASSLDRGLAGEGLYNEQFF
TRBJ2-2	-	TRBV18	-	TGTGCCAGCTCACCACTGACAGTGGCCGGGGAGCTGTTTTTT	CASSPLTVAGELFF
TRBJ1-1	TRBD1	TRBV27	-	TGTGCCAGCACCCCCGACAGGGGCACTGAAGCTTTCTTT	CASTPDRGTEAFF
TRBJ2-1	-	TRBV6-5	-	TGTGCCAGCAGAAACCCCGGCCCGAACAATGAGCAGTTCTTC	CASRNPGPNNEQFF
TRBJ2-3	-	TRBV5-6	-	TGTGCCAGCGAAACCGCGCTTGCAGATACGCAGTATTTT	CASETALADTQYF
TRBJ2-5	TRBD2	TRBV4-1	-	TGCGCCAGCAGCCAAGGACTAGCGGGAGGGGAAGAGACCCAGTACTTC	CASSQGLAGGEETQYF
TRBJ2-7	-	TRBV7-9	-	TGTGCCAGCAGCTTATCCCCGGGTGAGCAGTACTTC	CASSLSPGEQYF
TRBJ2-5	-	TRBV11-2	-	TGTGCCAGCAGCACTCAAGTTAGCCGGTCGCAAGAGACCCAGTACTTC	CASSTQVSRSQETQYF
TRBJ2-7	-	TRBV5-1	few	TGCGCCAGCAGATCTAACAGCTACGAGCAGTACTTC	CASRSNSYEQYF
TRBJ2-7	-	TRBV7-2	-	TGTGCCAGCAGCTTAGAACGTGGATCCTACGAGCAGTACTTC	CASSLERGSYEQYF
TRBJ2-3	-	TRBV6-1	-	TGTGCCAGCAGTGAAGAGCCTAGGACCACGCAGTATTTT	CASSEEPRTTQYF
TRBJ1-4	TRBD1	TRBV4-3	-	TGCGCCAGCAGCCGCCGCAGGGGGAATGAAAAACTGTTTTTT	CASSRRRGNEKLFF
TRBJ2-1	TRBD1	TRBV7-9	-	TGTGCCAGCAGTACCGATCCCAGACAGGGACCCTACAATGAGCAGTTCTTC	CASSTDPRQGPYNEQFF
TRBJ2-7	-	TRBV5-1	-	TGCGCCAGCAGCTTGGACCGCCTAAGCCTCGACGAGCAGTACTTC	CASSLDRLSLDEQYF
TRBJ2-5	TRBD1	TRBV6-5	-	TGTGCCAGCAGTTCTACAAAGGGGGCTAGGGAGACCCAGTACTTC	CASSSTKGARETQYF
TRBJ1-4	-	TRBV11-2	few	TGTGCCAGCAGCCCAGCGGGAGCAACTAATGAAAAACTGTTTTTT	CASSPAGATNEKLFF
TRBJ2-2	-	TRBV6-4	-	TGTGCCAGCAGTGAGGGGGGACAAAACACCGGGGAGCTGTTTTTT	CASSEGGQNTGELFF
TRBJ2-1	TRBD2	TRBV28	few	TGTGCCAGCAGTCCCGGGACTAGCGGGGACAATGAGCAGTTCTTC	CASSPGTSGDNEQFF
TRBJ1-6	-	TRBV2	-	TGTGCCAGCAGGGGCGGGAGCTCCTATAATTCACCCCTCCACTTT	CASRGGSSYNSPLHF
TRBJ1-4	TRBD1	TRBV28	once	TGTGCCAGCAGTAGACAGGGGGGGACTAATGAAAAACTGTTTTTT	CASSRQGGTNEKLFF
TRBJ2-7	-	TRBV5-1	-	TGCGCCAGCAGCTTGGGCGCACCGCGGGACAGCTCCTACGAGCAGTACTTC	CASSLGAPRDSSYEQYF
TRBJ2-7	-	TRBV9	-	TGTGCCAGCAGCGCGGGACTGTTCTACGAGCAGTACTTC	CASSAGLFYEQYF
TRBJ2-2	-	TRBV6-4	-	TGTGCCAGCAGTGAACCCCCGCGACAGCCGAACACCGGGGAGCTGTTTTTT	CASSEPPRQPNTGELFF
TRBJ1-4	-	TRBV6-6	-	TGTGCCAGCAGTTACTCGTCAGGGCGGGATGAAAAACTGTTTTTT	CASSYSSGRDEKLFF
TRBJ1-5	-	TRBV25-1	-	TGTGCCAGCAGTCCTGCTGGCGGTGGGGGACAGCCCCAGCATTTT	CASSPAGGGGQPQHF
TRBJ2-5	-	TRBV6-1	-	TGTGCCAGCAGTGGGGAAACCGCAGGGGAGGCCCAGTACTTC	CASSGETAGEAQYF
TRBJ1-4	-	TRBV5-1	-	TGCGCCAGCAGCTTGGGGACCGATGAAAAACTGTTTTTT	CASSLGTDEKLFF
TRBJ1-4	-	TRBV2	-	TGTGCCAGCAGTGAACCCAAGGTAGCGGATGAAAAACTGTTTTTT	CASSEPKVADEKLFF
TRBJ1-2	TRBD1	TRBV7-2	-	TGTGCCAGCAGCTCTACAGGGGAGAGGCATTCTGGCTACACCTTC	CASSSTGERHSGYTF
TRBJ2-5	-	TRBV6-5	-	TGTGCCAGCAGAACTGGGGGGCTGGGAGAGACCCAGTACTTC	CASRTGGLGETQYF
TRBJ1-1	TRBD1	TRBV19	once	TGTGCCAGTAGTAAGGGACAGGGGTGGAACACTGAAGCTTTCTTT	CASSKGQGWNTEAFF
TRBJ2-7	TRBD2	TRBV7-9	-	TGTGCCAGCAGCCCCTCCGGGGGGACCTACGAGCAGTACTTC	CASSPSGGTYEQYF
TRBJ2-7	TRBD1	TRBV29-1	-	TGCAGCTTCCGGGACAGCCTCTACGAGCAGTACTTC	CSFRDSLYEQYF
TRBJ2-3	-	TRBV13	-	TGTGCCAGCAGCGTCCAGGGTGGTGTAGCAGATACGCAGTATTTT	CASSVQGGVADTQYF
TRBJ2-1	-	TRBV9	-	TGTGCCAGCAGCTTTCGGGCAGGGGCGGGTAATGAGCAGTTCTTC	CASSFRAGAGNEQFF
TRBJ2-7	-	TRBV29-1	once	TGCAGCGCCGGTTGGGGGGTGGGGTCGTCCTACGAGCAGTACTTC	CSAGWGVGSSYEQYF
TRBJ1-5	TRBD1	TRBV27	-	TGTGCCAGCAGTAATTGGGGGACAGGGACCAATCAGCCCCAGCATTTT	CASSNWGTGTNQPQHF
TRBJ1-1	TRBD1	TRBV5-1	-	TGCGCCAGCAGCTGGGGACAGGTGAGCTTGAAGATGAACACTGAAGCTTTCTTT	CASSWGQVSLKMNTEAFF
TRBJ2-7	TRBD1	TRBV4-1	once	TGCGCCAGCAGCCAACCTAGACAGGGAAGAGGTCATGGGGAGCAGTACTTC	CASSQPRQGRGHGEQYF